The next 13 T cell receptor beta chains were all read from a single sample in a study of cytomegalovirus exposure and HLA in healthy donors (dated by TCRdb to 2015 to 2018). The library was generated by the immunoSEQ multiplex PCR assay. For the multiplex PCR, a mixture combining 60 forward primers for TCR Vbeta segments and 13 reverse primers for TCR Jbeta segments was used. Drawn from immuneACCESS, this table holds only the in-frame rearrangements with V and J called that TCRdb kept. Clones are partly lost; checked studies trace under half to an unresolved V gene and leave the rest unexplained. Recorded for this sample are about 140,000 clones; 70% to 85% of them occurred a single time. The ten most abundant clones make up approximately 1.8% of the sample. Sequenced: PBMCs. These receptors originate from a man aged 35 to 55 in good health and CMV-seronegative.

J is TRBJ1-6 and V is TRBV19; 7 bases are a match to TRBD1. There are 14 residues in the CDR3. The germline V gene encodes CDR1 LNHDA and CDR2 SQIVND (reference sequence). V trimming: 6 bases; J trimming: 7 bases; junction bases outside the gene matches: 6. CDR3 protein: CASSTGTENSPLHF. The CDR3 DNA is TGTGCCAGTAGCACCGGGACAGAGAATTCACCCCTCCACTTT.

The chain uses TRBV9 and TRBJ1-1; a weak D match, TRBD1 (6 bases). V lost 0 bases and J 0 bases, leaving 9 bases between the germline ends. The germline CDR1 and CDR2 sequences are SGDLS and YYNGEE. The CDR3 runs 15 residues. CDR3 amino acids: CASSVEGQLNTEAFF. CDR3 sequence (DNA): TGTGCCAGCAGCGTAGAAGGACAGTTGAACACTGAAGCTTTCTTT.

The V call is TRBV5-8, the J call TRBJ2-1, with D possibly being TRBD2 (5 bases). The V and J ends lost 1 base and 4 bases respectively, with 21 bases between them. Germline values: CDR1 SGHTS, CDR2 YDEGEE. The CDR3 is 18 amino acids. The CDR3 loop is CASSLFGAGQSPYNEQFF. DNA of the CDR3: TGTGCCAGCAGCTTGTTCGGTGCGGGTCAATCCCCGTACAATGAGCAGTTCTTC.

The chain joins TRBV19 to TRBJ2-6; no firm D call. The V gene lost 5 bases and the J gene lost 0 bases, with 5 bases spanning the gap. CDR3 size: 14 residues. The germline V gene encodes CDR1 LNHDA and CDR2 SQIVND (reference sequence). The DNA of the CDR3 is TGTGCCAGTAGTTCCAGCTCTGGGGCCAACGTCCTGACTTTC. Its protein is CASSSSSGANVLTF.

This clone was picked up one time. The chain carries TRBV7-8 and TRBJ2-3, with 11 nucleotides matching TRBD2. The trim removed 4 bases at V and 3 bases at J, leaving 6 bases unmatched. This CDR3 region has 16 residues. CDR1 SGHVS and CDR2 FQNEAQ come from the germline V gene. The CDR3 region has the DNA TGTGCCAGCAGCTCCATGACTAGCGGGATTACAGATACGCAGTATTTT. This gives the protein CASSSMTSGITDTQYF.

The chain links TRBV28 to TRBJ2-4; 11 nucleotides line up with TRBD2. CDR1 and CDR2 from the germline V gene are MDHEN and SYDVKM. The junction had 5 bases not matched to a gene; V was cut back by 5 bases and J by 5 bases. The CDR3 runs to 15 residues. The CDR3 DNA reads TGTGCCAGCAGTACTAGCGGGAGTAGCCAAAACATTCAGTACTTC. Translating it yields CASSTSGSSQNIQYF. The full variable domain, completed using reference TRBV28 and TRBJ2-4, is DVKVTQSSRYLVKRTGEKVFLECVQDMDHENMFWYRQDPGLGLRLIYFSYDVKMKEKGDIPEGYSVSREKKERFSLILESASTNQTSMYLCASSTSGSSQNIQYFGAGTRLSVL.

V and J are TRBV5-1 and TRBJ2-3; 9 bases map to TRBD2. Looked up from germline, CDR1 is SGHRS and CDR2 is YFSETQ. With 5 bases clipped from V and 0 bases from J, the junction kept 19 bases outside the gene matches. The CDR3 extends over 20 amino acids. The CDR3 DNA reads as TGCGCCAGCAGTCTCCTCCCGGGACTAGCAACGCTTTCTAGCACAGATACGCAGTATTTT. It is translated as CASSLLPGLATLSSTDTQYF. The variable domain in full, completed from reference TRBV5-1 and TRBJ2-3, reads KAGVTQTPRYLIKTRGQQVTLSCSPISGHRSVSWYQQTPGQGLQFLFEYFSETQRNKGNFPGRFSGRQFSNSRSEMNVSTLELGDSALYLCASSLLPGLATLSSTDTQYFGPGTRLTVL.

V and J are TRBV7-9 and TRBJ2-7; TRBD1 aligns across 7 bases. CDR3 length: 15 amino acids. V was pared by 7 bases and J by 2 bases, with 11 bases of the junction left unmatched. CDR1 is SEHNR, CDR2 FQNEAQ, per germline (reference sequence). Here the CDR3 reads CASKRSEGATYEQYF. CDR3 DNA: TGTGCCAGCAAGAGGTCAGAGGGGGCGACCTACGAGCAGTACTTC.

J is TRBJ1-6 and V is TRBV30, with 8 bases that match TRBD1. CDR3 length: 16 amino acids. Germline V lookup: CDR1 GTSNPN, CDR2 SVGIG (reference sequence). V shed 1 base and J 7 bases; nucleotides not matched to a gene: 9. CDR3 protein: CAWSAPRTGMNSPLHF. The DNA for the CDR3 is TGTGCCTGGAGTGCCCCCCGGACAGGGATGAATTCACCCCTCCACTTT.

The chain joins TRBV4-1 to TRBJ1-2; 12 nucleotides line up with TRBD1. This CDR3 comprises 16 residues. With V trimmed by 4 bases and J by 8 bases, 11 bases remained unmatched. The V gene's germline CDR1 is MGHRA and CDR2 YSYEKL. DNA for the CDR3: TGCGCCAGCAGCCTTCAACCGGGACAGGGGGCTGGCGGCTACACCTTC. Its translation is CASSLQPGQGAGGYTF.

This chain joins TRBV6-1 and TRBJ2-1, with D unresolved. Trimming cost V 6 bases and J 5 bases, with 8 bases left between them. The CDR3 is 12 residues long. The germline V gene has CDR1 MNHNS and CDR2 SASEGT. The CDR3 DNA sequence: TGTGCCAGCAGCTGGAGCCACAATGAGCAGTTCTTC. This translates into CASSWSHNEQFF.

Only one count was recorded for this clone. This chain uses TRBV28 with TRBJ2-1; no reliable D call. The V and J ends lost 2 bases and 0 bases respectively, with 11 bases between them. There are 16 residues in the CDR3. CDR1 MDHEN and CDR2 SYDVKM come from the germline V gene. This CDR3 reads CASSLPTVSSYNEQFF. CDR3 bases: TGTGCCAGCAGTTTACCCACAGTCAGCTCCTACAATGAGCAGTTCTTC. Full variable domain (remainder filled in from reference TRBV28 and TRBJ2-1): DVKVTQSSRYLVKRTGEKVFLECVQDMDHENMFWYRQDPGLGLRLIYFSYDVKMKEKGDIPEGYSVSREKKERFSLILESASTNQTSMYLCASSLPTVSSYNEQFFGPGTRLTVL.

The J gene is TRBJ2-7, the V gene TRBV29-1, with 9 bases that match TRBD2. This CDR3 comprises 18 residues. Germline CDR1 and CDR2: SQVTM and ANQGSEA. Losses at the gene ends were 4 bases for V and 4 bases for J; bases not matched to a gene: 20. DNA for the CDR3: TGCAGCGTTGTCCCTGGGACTAGCAATCCGCGCAACACATACGAGCAGTACTTC. Residues: CSVVPGTSNPRNTYEQYF.